One and the same sample provided the 7 T cell receptor beta chains below, sequenced in a study of tumor-infiltrating lymphocytes in localized non-small cell lung cancer. Produced via immunoSEQ multiplex PCR; TCRdb's table is partial and in-frame only. The table includes roughly 7,400 clones, 50% to 75% detected once. Sequences were obtained from uninvolved lung tissue not adjacent to the tumor. These receptors were obtained from a human donor with non-small cell lung cancer.

This rearrangement joins TRBV5-5 to TRBJ2-3, with a tentative D call TRBD2 (6 bases). V lost 4 bases, J lost 2 bases, and 14 bases lay in between. The CDR3 is 15 amino acids. Germline CDR1 is SGHKS and CDR2 is YYEKEE (reference sequence). The CDR3 loop is CASSPGDPHTDTQYF. The CDR3 nucleotides are TGTGCCAGCAGCCCGGGGGACCCCCACACAGATACGCAGTATTTT.

The CDR3 DNA reads as TGTGCCAGTAGTGCCGACAGGGGGTCGTTGAATGAGCAGTTCTTC. Translating gives CASSADRGSLNEQFF. The chain combines TRBV19 with TRBJ2-1, with 9 bases that match TRBD1. Germline V gene data show CDR1 as LNHDA and CDR2 as SQIVND (reference sequence). This CDR3 region has 15 residues. The V gene end was trimmed by 5 bases and the J gene end by 7 bases; junction bases not matched to a gene: 9.

A few counts support this clone. The chain couples TRBV7-2 to TRBJ2-7; a possible D gene is TRBD1 (6 bases). Germline V gene lookup returns CDR1 SGHTA and CDR2 FQGNSA. The CDR3 is made up of 15 amino acids. Trimming took off 4 bases at V and 0 bases at J, with 13 bases between the two ends. Here the CDR3 reads CASSSPGQSSYEQYF. The CDR3, as DNA: TGTGCCAGCAGCTCCCCGGGACAAAGCTCCTACGAGCAGTACTTC.

The chain has TRBV7-7 and TRBJ2-7; D uncertain. This CDR3 spans 13 amino acids. In germline, CDR1 is SSHAT, CDR2 FNYEAQ (reference sequence). Trimming took off 5 bases at V and 3 bases at J, with 11 bases between the two ends. The CDR3 reads CASSPPDRYEQYF. The DNA of the CDR3 is TGTGCCAGCAGCCCCCCCGACCGCTACGAGCAGTACTTC.

This clone appeared a few times. CDR3 sequence (DNA): TGTGCCTGCGCCAGGGGTAATAATTCACCCCTCCACTTT. This gives the protein CACARGNNSPLHF. V is TRBV30 and J is TRBJ1-6; D is possibly TRBD1 (6 bases). The germline gives CDR1 GTSNPN, CDR2 SVGIG (reference sequence). The CDR3 runs to 13 residues. Trimming left V 6 bases short and J 5 bases short, with 11 bases between.

For the CDR3, the DNA is TGTGCCAGCAACACCGACGGGGCCCCAACCCAGCCCCAGCATTTT. It yields the protein CASNTDGAPTQPQHF. The gene calls are TRBV2 and TRBJ1-5; perhaps TRBD1 as D (5 bases). Trimming took 7 bases from V and 7 from J, leaving 20 bases between them. Germline CDR1 SNHLY, CDR2 FYNNEI. This CDR3 has 15 residues.

This clone has more than one count but fewer than ten. The chain employs TRBV5-4 and TRBJ2-7; 14 bases map to TRBD2. Germline lookup yields CDR1 SGHNT and CDR2 YYREEE (reference sequence). Germline trimming cut 0 bases from V and 0 bases from J; bases unmatched to any gene: 5. The CDR3 length is 18 residues. The CDR3 reads CASSLGTSGGPSSYEQYF. The CDR3 DNA is TGTGCCAGCAGCTTGGGGACTAGCGGGGGGCCGAGCTCCTACGAGCAGTACTTC.